These 23 T cell receptor beta chains originate from one sample sequenced in a study of CXCR3-negative and CXCR3-positive naive CD8 T cells (dated by TCRdb to about 2019). Sequenced using a NextSeq 550. The Human TCR Profiling Kit (MiLaboratory) was used to make UMI-labeled 5' RACE TRB cDNA libraries. Reprocessed by TCRdb, the reads give a single entry per CDR3 protein sequence, without DNA. This sample's table has entries for roughly 28,000 distinct CDR3 sequences. Approximately 10% of the sample is taken by the ten largest. Sequenced material: memory CD8+ T cells from blood. The cell subset or site label, as the study defines it: conventional CD8+ memory T cells (TMEM), sorted as controls. The receptors shown here come from a human donor in good health. Some clones in this sample may be carry-over from other donors' samples.

The chain couples TRBV5-1 to TRBJ1-5. This CDR3 contains 14 residues. The germline V gene encodes CDR1 SGHRS and CDR2 YFSETQ. CDR3: CASSLDGLNQPQHF.

The chain recombines TRBV12-3 or TRBV12-4 with TRBJ2-3. The CDR3 runs 12 residues. CDR3 region: CASSFITDTQYF.

The chain employs TRBV27 and TRBJ1-1; TCRdb gives TRBD1 as the D gene, but with no DNA this cannot be confirmed. The CDR3 covers 16 residues. Germline CDR1 reads MNHEY; CDR2 reads SMNVEV (reference sequence). CDR3 sequence: CASSWTLGGGDTEAFF.

The chain has TRBV14 and TRBJ2-3; TCRdb calls TRBD2, which cannot be checked without DNA. CDR3 size: 17 residues. CDR1 and CDR2 from the germline V gene are SGHDN and FVKESK. The CDR3 is CASSQDSSGGADGTQYF.

The chain uses TRBV7-9 and TRBJ2-7; TCRdb's assignment of TRBD2 cannot be checked, as there is no DNA. The CDR3 covers 16 residues. CDR1 and CDR2 from the germline V gene are SEHNR and FQNEAQ (reference sequence). The CDR3 reads CASSSSGTSRINEQYF.

The V and J genes are TRBV12-3 or TRBV12-4 and TRBJ1-2; TCRdb's D call, TRBD1, is unchecked because there is no DNA. This CDR3 region has 15 residues. CDR3 residues: CASSLFMDSPYGYTF.

The J gene is TRBJ2-7, the V gene TRBV28. CDR3 length: 12 amino acids. Germline CDR1 MDHEN, CDR2 SYDVKM. The CDR3 here is CASSRLFYEQYF. Filled out from reference TRBV28 and TRBJ2-7, the complete variable domain reads DVKVTQSSRYLVKRTGEKVFLECVQDMDHENMFWYRQDPGLGLRLIYFSYDVKMKEKGDIPEGYSVSREKKERFSLILESASTNQTSMYLCASSRLFYEQYFGPGTRLTVT.

V usage is TRBV12-3 or TRBV12-4 and J usage is TRBJ1-5; lacking DNA, the TRBD1 call made by TCRdb goes unchecked. This CDR3 is built from 14 residues. The CDR3 sequence is CASTLQGRGQPQHF.

The chain carries TRBV14 and TRBJ2-5; TCRdb names TRBD1, which stays unverified in the absence of DNA. The CDR3 runs 15 residues. Looked up from germline, CDR1 is SGHDN and CDR2 is FVKESK. The CDR3 reads CASSQSQTGEETQYF.

The rearrangement joins TRBV29-1 to TRBJ2-2; checking the TCRdb D call of TRBD1 is not possible without DNA. The CDR3 covers 14 residues. Germline CDR1 and CDR2: SQVTM and ANQGSEA. CDR3 loop: CSVSRGAETGELFF.

This chain links TRBV7-3 with TRBJ2-7; the TRBD1 assignment by TCRdb is unverifiable without DNA. This CDR3 spans 15 amino acids. Germline V gene sequence: CDR1 SGHTA, CDR2 FQGTGA. Here the CDR3 reads CASSLFGTVAYEQYF.

The rearrangement links TRBV6-5 to TRBJ2-3; TCRdb reports TRBD2, a call that lacks DNA to check it against. This CDR3 has 17 amino acids. Germline assignment: CDR1 MNHEY and CDR2 SVGAGI. CDR3 in amino acids: CASSTNPGLATAYTQYF.

This chain uses TRBV6-2 or TRBV6-3 with TRBJ2-1; the TCRdb call, TRBD1, lacks DNA for checking. The CDR3 contains 14 residues. Germline V lookup: CDR1 MNHEY, CDR2 SVGEGT. The CDR3 reads CASSLRTGGSEQFF.

The chain links TRBV29-1 to TRBJ2-7; TCRdb designates TRBD1, a call that cannot be tested without DNA. Germline V gene data show CDR1 as SQVTM and CDR2 as ANQGSEA. The CDR3 extends over 13 amino acids. The CDR3 loop reads CSVDLSGSYEQYF.

The chain joins TRBV28 to TRBJ2-5. Germline values: CDR1 MDHEN, CDR2 SYDVKM. This CDR3 comprises 13 residues. The CDR3 reads CASSRGNQETQYF.

The rearrangement links TRBV7-6 to TRBJ1-1; absent DNA, TCRdb's TRBD1 call cannot be checked. The germline V gene has CDR1 SGHVS and CDR2 FNYEAQ. The CDR3 is 17 amino acids. The CDR3 reads CASSQPISGTGSPEAFF.

This clonotype counts as large by frequency. The genes are TRBV4-3 and TRBJ2-7. This CDR3 contains 16 residues. Germline V lookup: CDR1 LGHNA, CDR2 YSLEER. The CDR3 sequence is CASSQEYARRSYEQYF.

This clonotype is labeled medium-sized (0.01 to 0.1%) based on frequency. The chain joins TRBV30 to TRBJ2-1; TCRdb calls TRBD1, which cannot be checked without DNA. The CDR3 is 13 amino acids. The germline gives CDR1 GTSNPN, CDR2 SVGIG (reference sequence). This CDR3 reads CAWSGGGANEQFF.

The chain couples TRBV11-2 to TRBJ2-7; the TRBD1 assignment by TCRdb is unverifiable without DNA. CDR3 length: 15 residues. Germline lookup yields CDR1 SGHAT and CDR2 FQNNGV. The CDR3: CASSSLTGGSYEQYF. Complete variable domain (other parts from reference TRBV11-2 and TRBJ2-7): EAGVAQSPRYKIIEKRQSVAFWCNPISGHATLYWYQQILGQGPKLLIQFQNNGVVDDSQLPKDRFSAERLKGVDSTLKIQPAKLEDSAVYLCASSSLTGGSYEQYFGPGTRLTVT.

V usage is TRBV12-3 or TRBV12-4 and J usage is TRBJ1-1. The CDR3 runs to 11 residues. The CDR3 sequence is CASSQPPEAFF.

The rearrangement joins TRBV6-2 or TRBV6-3 to TRBJ2-1; TCRdb's D call, TRBD1, is unchecked because there is no DNA. The length of the CDR3 is 12 residues. The germline gives CDR1 MNHEY, CDR2 SVGEGT. CDR3 in amino acids: CASSPLWVEQFF.

The chain uses TRBV29-1 and TRBJ2-7; lacking DNA, the TRBD1 call made by TCRdb goes unchecked. CDR1 is SQVTM and CDR2 is ANQGSEA in the germline V gene. The CDR3 spans 12 residues. The CDR3: CSVDLGGNEQYF.

V gene TRBV28 combines with J gene TRBJ2-7. The CDR3 has 12 residues. Looked up from germline, CDR1 is MDHEN and CDR2 is SYDVKM. This CDR3 reads CASSLGAYEQYF. Together with reference TRBV28 and TRBJ2-7, the CDR3 gives the full variable domain: DVKVTQSSRYLVKRTGEKVFLECVQDMDHENMFWYRQDPGLGLRLIYFSYDVKMKEKGDIPEGYSVSREKKERFSLILESASTNQTSMYLCASSLGAYEQYFGPGTRLTVT.